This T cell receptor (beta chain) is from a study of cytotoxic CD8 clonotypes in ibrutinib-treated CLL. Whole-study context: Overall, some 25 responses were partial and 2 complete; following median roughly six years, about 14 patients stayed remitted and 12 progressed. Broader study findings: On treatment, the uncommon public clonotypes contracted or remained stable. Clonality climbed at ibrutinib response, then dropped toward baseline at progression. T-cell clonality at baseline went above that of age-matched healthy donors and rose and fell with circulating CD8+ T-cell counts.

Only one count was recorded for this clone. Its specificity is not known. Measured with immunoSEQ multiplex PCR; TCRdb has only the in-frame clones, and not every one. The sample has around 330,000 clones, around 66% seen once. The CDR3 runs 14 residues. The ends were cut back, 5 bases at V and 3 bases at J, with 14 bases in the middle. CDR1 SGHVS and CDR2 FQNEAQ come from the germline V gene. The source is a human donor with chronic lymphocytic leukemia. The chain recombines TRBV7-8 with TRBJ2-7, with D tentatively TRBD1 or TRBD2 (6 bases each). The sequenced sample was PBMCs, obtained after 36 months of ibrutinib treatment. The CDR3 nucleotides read TGTGCCAGCAGCCCTATACAGGGACTCTACGAGCAGTACTTC. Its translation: CASSPIQGLYEQYF.